One and the same sample provided the 16 T cell receptor beta chains below, sequenced in a study of beta chain features in type 1 diabetes. The investigators reverse transcribed all of the isolated RNA, so they sequenced expressed TCRB transcripts. This table comes from immunoSEQ multiplex PCR, and its TCRdb copy is limited to in-frame clones, with some not included. The data show about 250,000 clones, roughly 15% seen once. Sequenced sample: naive CD4+ T cells from blood. The source is a middle-aged woman in good health.

This clone was counted between two and nine times. The rearrangement links TRBV29-1 to TRBJ2-5; 7 bases align to TRBD2. Trimming removed 2 bases from V and 5 bases from J; junction bases left unmatched: 5. CDR1 is SQVTM, CDR2 ANQGSEA, per germline. The CDR3 length is 13 residues. The CDR3 region has the DNA TGCAGCGTTGAAAACCCAGCGGGGGAGACCCAGTACTTC. Amino acid sequence: CSVENPAGETQYF.

This chain joins TRBV6-6 and TRBJ2-1, with D possibly TRBD2 on 5 matching bases. The V and J ends lost 7 bases and 5 bases respectively, with 21 bases between them. Germline CDR1 MNHNY, CDR2 SVGAGI (reference sequence). The CDR3 consists of 16 residues. The CDR3 DNA reads as TGTGCCAGCACCCCCGTAGCCAGGACTGGCAACAATGAGCAGTTCTTC. Translation gives CASTPVARTGNNEQFF.

This clone was counted only a few times. The chain joins TRBV2 to TRBJ1-6; D gene uncertain. This CDR3 region has 14 residues. Germline loops: CDR1 SNHLY, CDR2 FYNNEI. V was pared by 3 bases and J by 9 bases, with 12 bases between. CDR3 region: CASSDYGILSPLHF. The CDR3 region has the DNA TGTGCCAGCAGTGATTACGGGATTCTTTCACCCCTCCACTTT.

This rearrangement joins TRBV5-6 to TRBJ2-5; D perhaps matches TRBD1 (5 bases). CDR1 and CDR2 from the germline V gene are SGHDT and YYEEEE. The V end lost 0 bases, the J end lost 5 bases, and 8 bases lay between the germline ends. This CDR3 has 13 residues. The CDR3 sequence is CASSLGGPETQYF. Written as DNA, the CDR3 is TGTGCCAGCAGCTTGGGGGGCCCCGAGACCCAGTACTTC.

In this sample, this clone turned up a few times. This chain uses TRBV5-6 with TRBJ2-7; TRBD2 is a possible D gene (6 bases). Germline CDR1 is SGHDT and CDR2 is YYEEEE. The CDR3 is 15 residues long. Trimming removed 1 base from V and 5 bases from J, with 16 bases in between. The CDR3 protein is CASSLKVGGSNEQYF. The CDR3 DNA follows: TGTGCCAGCAGCTTGAAGGTCGGGGGTAGTAACGAGCAGTACTTC.

The chain couples TRBV10-3 to TRBJ1-5; D unclear. V was trimmed by 4 bases and J by 0 bases, leaving 7 bases between them. Germline V gives CDR1 ENHRY, CDR2 SYGVKD. The CDR3 is 14 residues long. The CDR3 DNA sequence: TGTGCCATCAGTGGCGGGGATAGCAATCAGCCCCAGCATTTT. It codes for CAISGGDSNQPQHF.

V usage is TRBV9 and J usage is TRBJ2-1; D is unclear. The CDR3 has 12 amino acids. V was cut by 3 bases and J by 6 bases, with 7 bases left in between. CDR1 is SGDLS, CDR2 YYNGEE, per germline. The CDR3 nucleotides read TGTGCCAGCAGCGGACGCGGCAATGAGCAGTTCTTC. Its translation: CASSGRGNEQFF.

V is TRBV6-5 and J is TRBJ2-3, with TRBD2 matching over 8 bases. Trimming at V came to 7 bases and at J to 0 bases, leaving 6 bases not matched to a gene. Germline CDR1 reads MNHEY; CDR2 reads SVGAGI. The CDR3 is 15 residues long. The CDR3 reads CASTFGGGSTDTQYF. CDR3 sequence (DNA): TGTGCCAGCACCTTCGGGGGGGGTAGCACAGATACGCAGTATTTT.

The chain couples TRBV6-6 to TRBJ1-5; D is undetermined. Trimming took 3 bases from V and 0 from J, leaving 9 bases between them. Germline V gives CDR1 MNHNY, CDR2 SVGAGI (reference sequence). This CDR3 region has 15 residues. CDR3 sequence: CASSYRVNSNQPQHF. CDR3 coding DNA: TGTGCCAGCAGTTATCGGGTGAATAGCAATCAGCCCCAGCATTTT.

The chain is built from TRBV11-1 and TRBJ1-1; D perhaps matches TRBD1 (6 bases). Trimming took off 5 bases at V and 6 bases at J, with 13 bases between the two ends. This CDR3 spans 13 amino acids. Germline CDR1 reads SGHAT; CDR2 reads FQDESV (reference sequence). CDR3 residues: CASSLNRAAEAFF. CDR3 nucleotides: TGTGCCAGCAGCCTTAACAGGGCCGCTGAAGCTTTCTTT.

This clone has just a few counts. This chain joins TRBV4-1 and TRBJ2-3, with 9 bases lining up with TRBD1. Looked up from germline, CDR1 is MGHRA and CDR2 is YSYEKL. This CDR3 has 15 residues. J was trimmed by 3 bases and V by 1 base; bases with no gene match: 2. As DNA, the CDR3 is TGCGCCAGCAGCCAAGGGACAGGGGAAACAGATACGCAGTATTTT. Translated: CASSQGTGETDTQYF.

The chain is built from TRBV15 and TRBJ2-1; D unclear. Germline CDR1 reads LNHNV; CDR2 reads YYDKDF (reference sequence). The CDR3 runs to 14 residues. Trimming took 2 bases from V and 8 from J, leaving 13 bases between them. The CDR3 DNA sequence: TGTGCCACCAGCAGAAGTCATCTTCGGGATGAGCAGTTCTTC. Translated, it gives CATSRSHLRDEQFF.

This clone was seen a few times. The V call is TRBV11-2, the J call TRBJ2-7; possible D gene TRBD2, 6 bases. This CDR3 spans 17 amino acids. V was cut by 6 bases and J by 3 bases, with 24 bases left in between. The germline gives CDR1 SGHAT, CDR2 FQNNGV. CDR3 in amino acids: CASRKITGPRRGYEQYF. Here the CDR3 DNA reads TGTGCCAGCAGGAAAATTACCGGGCCTCGGAGGGGCTACGAGCAGTACTTC.

V and J are TRBV5-1 and TRBJ1-6; maybe TRBD1 (6 bases). CDR3 size: 15 residues. Trimming cost V 3 bases and J 7 bases, with 14 bases left between them. Per germline, CDR1 SGHRS and CDR2 YFSETQ. CDR3 in amino acids: CASSSGQPGNSPLHF. The DNA for the CDR3 is TGCGCCAGCAGCTCCGGACAGCCCGGGAATTCACCCCTCCACTTT.

This clone has just a few counts. The rearrangement links TRBV5-1 to TRBJ2-1; 10 bases agree with TRBD1. J gave up 6 bases and V 4 bases, and 4 bases lay outside the gene matches. The CDR3 runs to 14 residues. CDR1 is SGHRS and CDR2 is YFSETQ in the germline V gene. The DNA of the CDR3 is TGCGCCAGCAGCGGGGGACAGGGGCTCAATGAGCAGTTCTTC. Amino acid sequence: CASSGGQGLNEQFF. Full variable domain (missing parts from reference TRBV5-1 and TRBJ2-1): KAGVTQTPRYLIKTRGQQVTLSCSPISGHRSVSWYQQTPGQGLQFLFEYFSETQRNKGNFPGRFSGRQFSNSRSEMNVSTLELGDSALYLCASSGGQGLNEQFFGPGTRLTVL.

There are a few counts of this clone. V is TRBV19 and J is TRBJ2-6; tentatively, D is TRBD1 (5 bases). This CDR3 region has 15 residues. The germline gives CDR1 LNHDA, CDR2 SQIVND (reference sequence). The ends were cut back, 6 bases at V and 0 bases at J, with 9 bases in the middle. The CDR3 DNA follows: TGTGCCAGTAGCACAGACAGCTCTGGGGCCAACGTCCTGACTTTC. Residues: CASSTDSSGANVLTF.